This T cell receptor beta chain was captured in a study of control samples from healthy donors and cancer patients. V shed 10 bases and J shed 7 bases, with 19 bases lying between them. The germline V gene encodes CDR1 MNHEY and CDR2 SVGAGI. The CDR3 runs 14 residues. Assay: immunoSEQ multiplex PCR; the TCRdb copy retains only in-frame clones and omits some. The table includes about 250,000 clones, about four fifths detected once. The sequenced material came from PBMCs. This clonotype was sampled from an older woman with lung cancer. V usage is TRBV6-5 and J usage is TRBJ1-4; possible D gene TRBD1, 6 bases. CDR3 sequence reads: CATLEGGMSEKLFF. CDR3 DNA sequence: TGTGCCACGCTCGAGGGGGGAATGAGTGAAAAACTGTTTTTT.